These T cell receptor beta chains were read from a single sample in a study of blood T cell repertoires in COVID-19. Sequencing used immunoSEQ multiplex PCR; TCRdb keeps in-frame clones, though not all of them. The sample records some 97,000 clones, approximately 90% being singletons. Input material: peripheral blood. The receptor source for this set is a man in his forties or fifties with acute or convalescent COVID-19. Both conserved end residues are part of each CDR3. The order of the fields is clone size, D gene, V gene, J gene, CDR3 protein, CDR3 DNA. A D gene is named only where the DNA matches it firmly. Only some rows state a clone size, as once, few, many or a class for expanded clones.

clone size: NA; D gene: NA; V gene: TRBV15; J gene: TRBJ2-1; CDR3 protein: CATSRALRGEQFF; CDR3 DNA: TGTGCCACCAGCAGAGCCCTACGAGGAGAGCAGTTCTTC
clone size: NA; D gene: NA; V gene: TRBV6-5; J gene: TRBJ2-1; CDR3 protein: CASSALGTAGFEQFF; CDR3 DNA: TGTGCCAGCAGCGCGCTAGGGACTGCCGGGTTTGAGCAGTTCTTC
clone size: once; D gene: TRBD2; V gene: TRBV27; J gene: TRBJ2-3; CDR3 protein: CASRSGSSTDTQYF; CDR3 DNA: TGTGCCAGCCGTAGCGGGAGCAGCACAGATACGCAGTATTTT
clone size: NA; D gene: TRBD2; V gene: TRBV6-4; J gene: TRBJ2-1; CDR3 protein: CASSELAENNEQFF; CDR3 DNA: TGTGCCAGCAGTGAACTAGCGGAAAACAATGAGCAGTTCTTC
clone size: NA; D gene: TRBD1; V gene: TRBV5-8; J gene: TRBJ1-2; CDR3 protein: CASSLGQGFPEYGYTF; CDR3 DNA: TGTGCCAGCAGCTTGGGACAGGGATTCCCCGAGTATGGCTACACCTTC
clone size: NA; D gene: TRBD2; V gene: TRBV9; J gene: TRBJ2-2; CDR3 protein: CASSVEGLGSTGELFF; CDR3 DNA: TGTGCCAGCAGCGTAGAGGGACTAGGCAGCACCGGGGAGCTGTTTTTT
clone size: once; D gene: NA; V gene: TRBV6-5; J gene: TRBJ2-5; CDR3 protein: CASSYGQKETQYF; CDR3 DNA: TGTGCCAGCAGTTACGGGCAGAAAGAGACCCAGTACTTC
clone size: NA; D gene: NA; V gene: TRBV29-1; J gene: TRBJ2-2; CDR3 protein: CSVGRRTIGELFF; CDR3 DNA: TGCAGCGTCGGAAGGAGGACGATCGGGGAGCTGTTTTTT
clone size: NA; D gene: TRBD1; V gene: TRBV10-3; J gene: TRBJ1-1; CDR3 protein: CAISESGGRNTEAFF; CDR3 DNA: TGTGCCATCAGTGAGTCAGGGGGCAGAAACACTGAAGCTTTCTTT
clone size: NA; D gene: TRBD1; V gene: TRBV5-1; J gene: TRBJ2-4; CDR3 protein: CASSLADRGTNIQYF; CDR3 DNA: TGCGCCAGCAGCTTGGCCGACAGGGGCACAAACATTCAGTACTTC
clone size: once; D gene: NA; V gene: TRBV1; J gene: TRBJ2-4; CDR3 protein: CTSSLVSGRRDIQYF; CDR3 DNA: TGCACCAGCAGCCTTGTCAGCGGGAGGAGAGACATTCAGTACTTC
clone size: NA; D gene: NA; V gene: TRBV6-2/TRBV6-3; J gene: TRBJ2-6; CDR3 protein: CASSSRKSSGANVLTF; CDR3 DNA: TGTGCCAGCAGTTCTAGGAAATCCTCTGGGGCCAACGTCCTGACTTTC
clone size: few; D gene: NA; V gene: TRBV30; J gene: TRBJ1-6; CDR3 protein: CAWSVRAGSYNSPLHF; CDR3 DNA: TGTGCCTGGAGTGTGAGGGCAGGCTCCTATAATTCACCCCTCCACTTT
clone size: NA; D gene: TRBD1; V gene: TRBV7-9; J gene: TRBJ2-1; CDR3 protein: CASRTGGIDEQFF; CDR3 DNA: TGTGCCAGCAGAACAGGGGGCATCGATGAGCAGTTCTTC
clone size: NA; D gene: TRBD2; V gene: TRBV11-2; J gene: TRBJ2-7; CDR3 protein: CASSLGGAGEIYEQYF; CDR3 DNA: TGTGCCAGCAGCTTGGGAGGTGCGGGAGAGATCTACGAGCAGTACTTC
clone size: once; D gene: TRBD2; V gene: TRBV7-9; J gene: TRBJ2-1; CDR3 protein: CASSLALGTSRHEQFF; CDR3 DNA: TGTGCCAGCAGCTTAGCGCTTGGGACTAGCAGGCATGAGCAGTTCTTC
clone size: NA; D gene: TRBD2; V gene: TRBV11-3; J gene: TRBJ2-7; CDR3 protein: CASSLKRGEQYF; CDR3 DNA: TGTGCCAGCAGCTTAAAGCGGGGCGAGCAGTACTTC
clone size: NA; D gene: TRBD1; V gene: TRBV5-1; J gene: TRBJ1-6; CDR3 protein: CASSTTGGPHNSPLHF; CDR3 DNA: TGCGCCAGCAGCACTACAGGGGGTCCTCATAATTCACCCCTCCACTTT
clone size: NA; D gene: TRBD1; V gene: TRBV5-6; J gene: TRBJ1-5; CDR3 protein: CASSLGTGLRNQPQHF; CDR3 DNA: TGTGCCAGCAGCTTGGGGACAGGGTTGCGCAATCAGCCCCAGCATTTT
clone size: NA; D gene: TRBD1; V gene: TRBV19; J gene: TRBJ2-3; CDR3 protein: CATRARDRGTDTQYF; CDR3 DNA: TGTGCCACCCGGGCCCGGGACAGGGGCACAGATACGCAGTATTTT
clone size: NA; D gene: TRBD1; V gene: TRBV19; J gene: TRBJ2-2; CDR3 protein: CASSRTGASNTGELFF; CDR3 DNA: TGTGCCAGTAGTAGGACAGGGGCCTCGAACACCGGGGAGCTGTTTTTT
clone size: NA; D gene: TRBD2; V gene: TRBV5-1; J gene: TRBJ2-7; CDR3 protein: CASSLAGREGRYEQYF; CDR3 DNA: TGCGCCAGCAGCTTGGCCGGGCGGGAGGGCCGGTACGAGCAGTACTTC
clone size: NA; D gene: NA; V gene: TRBV3-1/TRBV3-2; J gene: TRBJ1-5; CDR3 protein: CASSQSRNQPQHF; CDR3 DNA: TGTGCCAGCAGCCAAAGCAGGAACCAGCCCCAGCATTTT
clone size: NA; D gene: TRBD1; V gene: TRBV7-9; J gene: TRBJ2-7; CDR3 protein: CASSLTGTGGTYEQYF; CDR3 DNA: TGTGCCAGCAGCCTAACCGGGACAGGGGGCACGTACGAGCAGTACTTC
clone size: NA; D gene: NA; V gene: TRBV5-1; J gene: TRBJ1-1; CDR3 protein: CASVYGTGNTEAFF; CDR3 DNA: TGCGCCAGCGTTTATGGAACAGGGAACACTGAAGCTTTCTTT
clone size: NA; D gene: TRBD2; V gene: TRBV5-4; J gene: TRBJ2-1; CDR3 protein: CASSLVASGPNEQFF; CDR3 DNA: TGTGCCAGCAGCTTGGTAGCTAGCGGGCCCAATGAGCAGTTCTTC
clone size: NA; D gene: NA; V gene: TRBV6-6; J gene: TRBJ2-3; CDR3 protein: CASSLTDSTDTQYF; CDR3 DNA: TGTGCCAGCAGCCTAACAGACAGCACAGATACGCAGTATTTT
clone size: NA; D gene: NA; V gene: TRBV5-1; J gene: TRBJ1-4; CDR3 protein: CASSLSPGTGDEKLFF; CDR3 DNA: TGCGCCAGCAGCTTGTCTCCAGGTACGGGAGATGAAAAACTGTTTTTT
clone size: NA; D gene: TRBD1; V gene: TRBV2; J gene: TRBJ2-5; CDR3 protein: CASNKGAETQYF; CDR3 DNA: TGTGCCAGCAATAAGGGGGCAGAGACCCAGTACTTC
clone size: NA; D gene: NA; V gene: TRBV4-1; J gene: TRBJ2-7; CDR3 protein: CASSQEGRTNYEQYF; CDR3 DNA: TGCGCCAGCAGCCAAGAGGGCAGGACAAACTACGAGCAGTACTTC
clone size: NA; D gene: NA; V gene: TRBV19; J gene: TRBJ1-1; CDR3 protein: CASTGGAGNTEAFF; CDR3 DNA: TGTGCCAGTACCGGAGGGGCGGGAAACACTGAAGCTTTCTTT
clone size: NA; D gene: NA; V gene: TRBV5-1; J gene: TRBJ2-2; CDR3 protein: CASSLDVGVSGELFF; CDR3 DNA: TGCGCCAGCAGCTTGGATGTCGGGGTCTCCGGGGAGCTGTTTTTT
clone size: NA; D gene: NA; V gene: TRBV7-2; J gene: TRBJ2-7; CDR3 protein: CASSSFYEQYF; CDR3 DNA: TGTGCCAGCAGCTCTTTCTACGAGCAGTACTTC
clone size: NA; D gene: TRBD2; V gene: TRBV6-5; J gene: TRBJ2-7; CDR3 protein: CASSYLPGLAGKEQYF; CDR3 DNA: TGTGCCAGCAGTTACCTCCCGGGACTAGCGGGTAAAGAGCAGTACTTC
clone size: NA; D gene: TRBD1; V gene: TRBV30; J gene: TRBJ2-3; CDR3 protein: CAWSRGQSLGADTQYF; CDR3 DNA: TGTGCCTGGAGCCGGGGACAGTCGCTCGGGGCCGATACGCAGTATTTT
clone size: NA; D gene: NA; V gene: TRBV3-1/TRBV3-2; J gene: TRBJ1-1; CDR3 protein: CASSQGGIGGTTEAFF; CDR3 DNA: TGTGCCAGCAGCCAAGGTGGAATAGGAGGGACCACTGAAGCTTTCTTT
clone size: NA; D gene: TRBD1; V gene: TRBV25-1; J gene: TRBJ1-3; CDR3 protein: CASSITGGPGNTIYF; CDR3 DNA: TGTGCCAGCAGTATAACAGGGGGTCCGGGAAACACCATATATTTT
clone size: NA; D gene: TRBD1; V gene: TRBV24-1; J gene: TRBJ1-1; CDR3 protein: CATSPYPQGAGAFF; CDR3 DNA: TGTGCCACCAGTCCTTACCCACAGGGGGCCGGGGCTTTCTTT
clone size: NA; D gene: NA; V gene: TRBV10-3; J gene: TRBJ1-2; CDR3 protein: CAISEPTVNYGYTF; CDR3 DNA: TGTGCCATCAGTGAGCCGACAGTTAACTATGGCTACACCTTC
clone size: NA; D gene: TRBD2; V gene: TRBV7-8; J gene: TRBJ2-7; CDR3 protein: CASSLRSSGSYEQYF; CDR3 DNA: TGTGCCAGCAGCTTAAGGTCTAGCGGCTCCTACGAGCAGTACTTC
clone size: NA; D gene: NA; V gene: TRBV6-5; J gene: TRBJ2-5; CDR3 protein: CASNLPGAQYF; CDR3 DNA: TGTGCCAGCAACCTACCGGGTGCCCAGTACTTC
clone size: NA; D gene: NA; V gene: TRBV5-1; J gene: TRBJ2-3; CDR3 protein: CASSSISGPPCGTDTQYF; CDR3 DNA: TGCGCCAGCAGTTCTATCAGCGGACCACCCTGCGGAACAGATACGCAGTATTTT
clone size: NA; D gene: TRBD1; V gene: TRBV28; J gene: TRBJ1-3; CDR3 protein: CASTLGGQGGNTIYF; CDR3 DNA: TGTGCCAGCACCCTGGGGGGACAGGGGGGAAACACCATATATTTT
clone size: NA; D gene: NA; V gene: TRBV28; J gene: TRBJ1-2; CDR3 protein: CASSDGGATASYGYTF; CDR3 DNA: TGTGCCAGCAGTGATGGGGGGGCCACAGCAAGCTATGGCTACACCTTC